The 26 T cell receptor beta chains listed next were all sequenced from one sample in a study of T-cell reconstitution after alpha-beta-depleted transplantation in children. Unique molecular identifiers featured in how the TCRbeta library was prepared. TCRdb re-derived calls from the PCR reads in MiXCR, one entry per CDR3 protein. The sample consists of around 670,000 distinct CDR3 sequences, around 13% of them appearing once. Sample: PBMCs, taken before TCRalphabeta/CD19-depleted stem cell transplant. The receptors derive from a girl aged 2-10 years with congenital amegakaryocytic thrombocytopenia, due to receive a stem cell transplant.

This chain connects TRBV7-9 to TRBJ2-3; D may be TRBD2 (5 bases). Trimming left V 5 bases short and J 2 bases short, with 11 bases between. CDR1 SEHNR and CDR2 FQNEAQ come from the germline V gene (reference sequence). The CDR3 totals 14 residues. CDR3 bases: TGTGCCAGCAGCGCCAGCGGAAACACAGATACGCAGTATTTT. Translating it yields CASSASGNTDTQYF.

This clonotype was detected only a few times. The V and J genes are TRBV7-7 and TRBJ2-3, with TRBD2 identical over 9 bases. J lost 5 bases, V lost 4 bases, and 7 bases had no gene match. Germline V CDR1 and CDR2: SSHAT, FNYEAQ (reference sequence). CDR3 size: 15 residues. The CDR3 coding sequence is TGTGCCAGCAGCTCTATAGCGGGAGAGGTAGATACGCAGTATTTT. Translated, it gives CASSSIAGEVDTQYF.

The chain uses TRBV21-1 and TRBJ2-1; the DNA was not compared with TRBD2, the D call given in the table. TRBV21-1 is an annotated pseudogene. CDR3 size: 19 residues. CDR3 protein: CASTHPGGGLAGCEDEQFF. In DNA, the CDR3 is TGTGCCAGCACACACCCGGGGGGCGGACTAGCGGGATGTGAGGATGAGCAGTTCTTC.

V gene TRBV5-1 combines with J gene TRBJ1-2; 7 bases are a match to TRBD1. The CDR3 is made up of 17 amino acids. The J segment lost 6 bases and the V segment lost 4 bases, leaving 18 bases of the junction unmatched. Germline V CDR1 and CDR2: SGHRS, YFSETQ. The CDR3 DNA reads TGCGCCAGCAGCCCAATGGAGGGTGTGACAGGGCAGCATGGCTACACCTTC. Translated, it gives CASSPMEGVTGQHGYTF.

This clonotype turned up a few times. This chain links TRBV5-1 with TRBJ2-1; 12 bases fit TRBD2. CDR1 and CDR2 (germline): SGHRS, YFSETQ. The V and J ends lost 0 bases and 7 bases, in that order; junction bases with no gene match: 14. The CDR3 extends over 19 amino acids. CDR3 loop: CASSLARTSGIRVWNEQFF. CDR3 nucleotides: TGCGCCAGCAGCTTGGCCCGGACTAGCGGGATACGCGTGTGGAATGAGCAGTTCTTC.

This clonotype has a count of ten or more. For the CDR3, the DNA is TGTGCCAGCAGCTTAGCGCGAGGGGCTAGCGAGTCTAATGAGCAGTTCTTC. Translating gives CASSLARGASESNEQFF. The V and J genes are TRBV7-2 and TRBJ2-1, with D possibly matching TRBD2 (6 bases). V was pared by 0 bases and J by 7 bases, with 19 bases between. The germline V gene encodes CDR1 SGHTA and CDR2 FQGNSA. This CDR3 spans 17 amino acids.

The chain employs TRBV6-5 and TRBJ2-7; TRBD1 matches 10 bases. V lost 10 bases, J lost 0 bases, and 6 bases stayed unmatched. Looked up from germline, CDR1 is MNHEY and CDR2 is SVGAGI. This CDR3 comprises 14 residues. The CDR3 here is CATYRDRGSYEQYF. The CDR3, as DNA: TGTGCCACATACCGGGACAGGGGCTCCTACGAGCAGTACTTC.

The chain carries TRBV6-2 or TRBV6-3 and TRBJ2-2; D gene ambiguous. Germline lookup yields CDR1 MNHEY and CDR2 SVGEGT. This CDR3 spans 15 amino acids. Trimming removed 4 bases at V and 5 bases at J, with 14 bases between. CDR3 protein: CASSSGLRRTGELFF. The DNA of the CDR3 is TGTGCCAGCAGTTCCGGATTAAGGCGGACCGGGGAGCTGTTTTTT.

This clonotype was seen ten or more times. The chain links TRBV10-2 to TRBJ2-2, with D perhaps matching TRBD1 (6 bases). Germline V lookup: CDR1 WSHSY, CDR2 SAAADI. Trimming left V 0 bases short and J 8 bases short, with 13 bases between. The CDR3 runs 15 residues. CDR3 sequence reads: CASSESFRGDGELFF. The DNA of the CDR3 is TGCGCCAGCAGTGAGTCGTTCAGGGGTGATGGGGAGCTGTTTTTT.

This clonotype was seen once. Mismatch with germline at one junction end may stem from a read error. The gene calls are TRBV19 and TRBJ2-1; D may be TRBD2 (6 bases). CDR3 size: 11 residues. Germline V lookup: CDR1 LNHDA, CDR2 SQIVND (reference sequence). The CDR3 reads CASGTLAGQVF. DNA of the CDR3: TGTGCCAGTGGAACATTGGCGGGGCAGGTCTTC.

The chain is built from TRBV20-1 and TRBJ2-5; TRBD2 aligns across 7 bases. Unmatched junction bases numbered 10, after V lost 0 bases and J lost 3 bases. The CDR3 is 16 residues long. Germline lookup yields CDR1 DFQATT and CDR2 SNEGSKA (reference sequence). The CDR3 reads CSARDPAGGREETQYF. In nucleotides, the CDR3 is TGCAGTGCTAGAGATCCGGCTGGAGGGAGGGAAGAGACCCAGTACTTC.

This clonotype was picked up a small number of times. V and J are TRBV5-6 and TRBJ1-2, with a tentative D call TRBD1 (5 bases). The CDR3 is made up of 13 amino acids. The germline V gene has CDR1 SGHDT and CDR2 YYEEEE. V was shortened by 4 bases and J by 4 bases, with 11 bases between the two germline ends. The CDR3 sequence is CASSREGPYGYTF. The DNA for the CDR3 is TGTGCCAGCAGCCGGGAGGGACCCTATGGCTACACCTTC.

This clonotype has more than one count but fewer than ten. This CDR3 reads CASSLEASGSADTQYF. CDR3 DNA: TGTGCCAGCAGTTTAGAGGCTAGCGGGAGTGCAGATACGCAGTATTTT. This chain uses TRBV12-3 or TRBV12-4 with TRBJ2-3; 10 nucleotides agree with TRBD2. The V gene end was trimmed by 1 base and the J gene end by 4 bases; junction bases not matched to a gene: 5. The CDR3 totals 16 residues.

This clonotype was detected a few times. V usage is TRBV27 and J usage is TRBJ1-6; perhaps TRBD1 as D (5 bases). The CDR3 is made up of 18 amino acids. Trimming removed 3 bases from V and 16 bases from J, with 31 bases in between. Germline V gene lookup returns CDR1 MNHEY and CDR2 SMNVEV (reference sequence). The CDR3 reads CASSFISTRQTAPGSLHF. CDR3 in DNA: TGTGCCAGCAGTTTTATCTCTACCCGACAGACAGCCCCCGGGAGTCTCCACTTT.

There are a few counts of this clonotype. The chain uses TRBV24-1 and TRBJ2-3; 7 bases agree with TRBD2. The CDR3 totals 15 residues. V lost 5 bases and J lost 0; bases outside the gene matches: 4. Germline values: CDR1 KGHDR, CDR2 SFDVKD. CDR3 bases: TGTGCCACCAGTGCTCGCGGGAGAAGCACAGATACGCAGTATTTT. This translates into CATSARGRSTDTQYF.

Ten or more counts support this clonotype. The V and J genes are TRBV27 and TRBJ2-7; TRBD1 aligns across 12 bases. CDR3 length: 15 amino acids. Trimming at V came to 3 bases and at J to 4 bases, leaving 4 bases not matched to a gene. The V gene's germline CDR1 is MNHEY and CDR2 SMNVEV (reference sequence). CDR3: CASSFGTGGEYEQYF. DNA of the CDR3: TGTGCCAGCAGTTTTGGGACAGGGGGCGAATACGAGCAGTACTTC.

Details on this clonotype: This sequence may be a read error, since a much larger clone differs from it by one base. The CDR3 region is CSVYRGWAETQYF. The CDR3 region has the DNA TGCAGCGTATACAGGGGTTGGGCGGAGACCCAGTACTTC. The chain combines TRBV29-1 with TRBJ2-5; 7 bases are shared with TRBD1. Germline assignment: CDR1 SQVTM and CDR2 ANQGSEA. Unmatched junction bases numbered 9, after V lost 6 bases and J lost 5 bases. This CDR3 has 13 amino acids.

This clonotype was counted a few times. J is TRBJ2-3 and V is TRBV12-3 or TRBV12-4; 11 bases agree with TRBD2. With V trimmed by 6 bases and J by 2 bases, 4 bases remained unmatched. This CDR3 spans 15 amino acids. This CDR3 reads CASRRGLAVTDTQYF. As DNA, the CDR3 is TGTGCCAGCAGACGGGGACTAGCGGTCACAGATACGCAGTATTTT.

This clonotype showed up just a few times. This chain joins TRBV5-1 and TRBJ2-1, with 10 bases matching TRBD2. The CDR3 is 17 residues long. Trimming took 3 bases from V and 4 from J; bases not matched to a gene: 10. Looked up from germline, CDR1 is SGHRS and CDR2 is YFSETQ. This chain's CDR3 is CASSSYSGRPPYNEQFF. CDR3 sequence (DNA): TGCGCCAGCAGCTCCTATAGCGGGAGGCCTCCTTACAATGAGCAGTTCTTC.

This clonotype has more than one count but fewer than ten. CDR3 in DNA: TGTGCCAGCAGCGAACTAGCGGGAGATTCAGATACGCAGTATTTT. This gives the protein CASSELAGDSDTQYF. The genes are TRBV3-1 and TRBJ2-3; 11 nucleotides align to TRBD2. CDR1 and CDR2 (germline): LGHDT, YNNKEL (reference sequence). This CDR3 region has 15 residues. Trimming cost V 5 bases and J 4 bases; bases outside gene matches: 5.

This sequence joins TRBV2 and TRBJ2-3; D is perhaps TRBD1 (6 bases). Germline CDR1 reads SNHLY; CDR2 reads FYNNEI. V was cut by 5 bases and J by 2 bases, with 29 bases left in between. The CDR3 sequence is 20 residues long. This CDR3 reads CASSFPRRRPRQVITDTQYF. CDR3 DNA sequence: TGTGCCAGCAGTTTTCCAAGAAGGCGGCCCCGACAGGTTATCACAGATACGCAGTATTTT.

This clonotype was seen ten or more times. The chain joins TRBV5-1 to TRBJ1-6; possibly TRBD1 for D (6 bases). The CDR3 contains 12 residues. Trimming took off 5 bases at V and 12 bases at J, with 12 bases between the two ends. CDR1 is SGHRS, CDR2 YFSETQ, per germline. The chain's CDR3 is CASREGEKPLHF. Here the CDR3 DNA reads TGCGCCAGCAGGGAGGGGGAAAAACCCCTCCACTTT.

In its sample, this clonotype was seen a few times. In nucleotides, the CDR3 is TGCAGTGCTAGAGAACTCGACAGGGCCCCTCTGGCCCCCCAGCATTTT. Translating it yields CSARELDRAPLAPQHF. This sequence joins TRBV20-1 and TRBJ1-5; 7 bases map to TRBD1. Germline V gene data show CDR1 as DFQATT and CDR2 as SNEGSKA (reference sequence). This CDR3 has 16 amino acids. The trim removed 0 bases at V and 10 bases at J, leaving 15 bases unmatched.

This clonotype was detected ten times or more. This chain connects TRBV20-1 to TRBJ1-2, with TRBD1 as a possible D gene (5 bases). With 5 bases removed from V and 7 bases from J, the gap between germline ends came to 17 bases. This CDR3 comprises 13 residues. CDR1 is DFQATT, CDR2 SNEGSKA, per germline (reference sequence). The CDR3 DNA reads TGCAGTGCTCGAGGGGCAGGGAAAAGTGGCTACACCTTC. Its protein is CSARGAGKSGYTF.

This clonotype showed up just a few times. The chain employs TRBV28 and TRBJ1-1; D might be TRBD1 (5 bases). This CDR3 region has 19 residues. CDR1 and CDR2 (germline): MDHEN, SYDVKM. The ends were cut back, 3 bases at V and 8 bases at J, with 31 bases in the middle. The CDR3 sequence: CASSFKFVRQKGMNREAFF. The CDR3 nucleotides read TGTGCCAGCAGTTTTAAATTTGTTAGACAGAAGGGGATGAACCGCGAAGCTTTCTTT.

This clonotype was seen many times. V and J are TRBV5-1 and TRBJ2-1; D is unresolved. The CDR3 consists of 12 residues. Deletions cut 6 bases from V and 7 bases from J, with 11 bases between. Germline CDR1 SGHRS, CDR2 YFSETQ. This CDR3 is CASTLTMNEQFF. DNA of the CDR3: TGCGCCAGCACCCTGACCATGAATGAGCAGTTCTTC.